The following is a TCR beta chain sequence with its context. Its antigen is not known. MiXCR, applied by TCRdb to the 5' RACE reads, yields one record per CDR3 protein. In the table there are 1.5 million to 2 million distinct CDR3 sequences, less than 40% of which are singletons. This entry is derived from a study of identical twins. The study's findings and limits: The study found excess low generation probability among twin-shared out-of-frame alpha sequences. Excess sharing by twins proved weaker in beta out-of-frame sequences. In drawing conclusions, the study used cross-sectional statistical analysis and did not follow the same donors. Insertions ran lower in abundant cord blood beta clonotypes, though not in memory repertoires.

V shed 4 bases and J 10 bases; nucleotides not matched to a gene: 11. Germline values: CDR1 DFQATT, CDR2 SNEGSKA (reference sequence). The CDR3 is made up of 14 amino acids. The clonotype comes from a newborn girl in good health. This chain connects TRBV20-1 to TRBJ2-1, with 9 bases that match TRBD1. Sequenced input: cord blood. The CDR3 coding sequence is TGCAGTGCTACGATGGGACAGGGTTCCTACGAGCAGTTCTTC. The encoded protein is CSATMGQGSYEQFF.